The 12 T cell receptor beta chains below were found in one sample sequenced in a study of blood T cells in healthy people across ages. Through a sample-barcoded 5' primer and a J-beta primer mix, a second PCR was run for roughly 7 to 11 cycles. TCRdb recomputed calls from the 5' RACE reads with MiXCR, one row per CDR3 protein. The sample contains approximately 700,000 distinct CDR3 sequences, roughly 30% of which appear only once. Sequences were obtained from blood. The receptors stem from a woman of 80 years or more in good health.

In its sample, this clonotype was seen many times. This chain connects TRBV7-9 to TRBJ1-2; TRBD1 matches at 7 bases. In germline, CDR1 is SEHNR, CDR2 FQNEAQ (reference sequence). Trimming cost V 1 base and J 8 bases; bases outside gene matches: 4. The CDR3 length is 13 residues. CDR3 nucleotide sequence: TGTGCCAGCAGCTTAGAAAGGGGGCGAGGCTACACCTTC. It specifies CASSLERGRGYTF. Complete variable domain (other parts from reference TRBV7-9 and TRBJ1-2): DTGVSQNPRHKITKRGQNVTFRCDPISEHNRLYWYRQTLGQGPEFLTYFQNEAQLEKSRLLSDRFSAERPKGSFSTLEIQRTEQGDSAMYLCASSLERGRGYTFGSGTRLTVV.

This clonotype has ten or more counts. CDR3 DNA: TGCGCCAGCAGCCCCCACCCTGCGGTTGGAACGAGCTCCTACAATGAGCAGTTCTTC. It yields the protein CASSPHPAVGTSSYNEQFF. This chain joins TRBV5-1 and TRBJ2-1; D call uncertain. CDR3 size: 19 residues. Trimming cost V 4 bases and J 0 bases, with 23 bases left between them. Germline V CDR1 and CDR2: SGHRS, YFSETQ. Full variable domain (outside the CDR3, taken from reference TRBV5-1 and TRBJ2-1): KAGVTQTPRYLIKTRGQQVTLSCSPISGHRSVSWYQQTPGQGLQFLFEYFSETQRNKGNFPGRFSGRQFSNSRSEMNVSTLELGDSALYLCASSPHPAVGTSSYNEQFFGPGTRLTVL.

This clonotype was counted many times. This chain connects TRBV3-1 to TRBJ2-2; TRBD1 agrees at 8 bases. With 0 bases clipped from V and 3 bases from J, the junction kept 12 bases outside the gene matches. Germline loops: CDR1 LGHDT, CDR2 YNNKEL (reference sequence). The CDR3 is 19 amino acids. The CDR3 reads CASSQDYHPGGYDTGELFF. CDR3 nucleotides: TGTGCCAGCAGCCAAGATTACCACCCAGGGGGCTACGACACCGGGGAGCTGTTTTTT.

This clonotype was found many times. The chain combines TRBV4-3 with TRBJ2-3; D is undetermined. Per the germline V gene, CDR1 is LGHNA and CDR2 is YSLEER. There are 14 residues in the CDR3. V was pared by 4 bases and J by 3 bases, with 11 bases between. The CDR3 region has the DNA TGCGCCAGCAGCCCGAGACTGAGAACAGATACGCAGTATTTT. Translated: CASSPRLRTDTQYF.

V and J are TRBV20-1 and TRBJ1-4; D not resolved. Germline V lookup: CDR1 DFQATT, CDR2 SNEGSKA (reference sequence). The V end lost 4 bases, the J end lost 4 bases, and 13 bases lay between the germline ends. The CDR3 is 14 residues long. CDR3: CSAIDKLNNEKLFF. For the CDR3, the DNA is TGCAGTGCTATAGACAAACTCAATAATGAAAAACTGTTTTTT.

This clonotype has at least ten counts. The chain links TRBV9 to TRBJ1-5; no firm D call. The V end was cut by 0 bases, the J end by 7 bases, with 14 bases between. The CDR3 covers 15 residues. The germline V gene encodes CDR1 SGDLS and CDR2 YYNGEE. This CDR3 is CASSVGALDDQPQHF. CDR3 DNA: TGTGCCAGCAGCGTAGGGGCCCTAGACGACCAGCCCCAGCATTTT.

This clonotype has more than one count but fewer than ten. A much more abundant neighbour one base away suggests this may be a read error. The genes are TRBV6-2 or TRBV6-3 and TRBJ2-1; D perhaps matches TRBD2 (7 bases). The CDR3 sequence is 15 residues long. Trimming shortened V by 2 bases and J by 6 bases, and 14 bases separated the two germline ends. Looked up from germline, CDR1 is MNHEY and CDR2 is SVGEGT. In DNA, the CDR3 is TGTGCCAGCAGTTACGCGGTGGGGGGGCTCAATGAGCAGTTCTTC. Translated: CASSYAVGGLNEQFF.

This clonotype was found many times. The V call is TRBV6-2 or TRBV6-3, the J call TRBJ2-1, with D perhaps TRBD1 or TRBD2 (5 bases each). The CDR3 loop spans 15 amino acids. Trimming shortened V by 1 base and J by 5 bases, and 12 bases separated the two germline ends. Germline V lookup: CDR1 MNHEY, CDR2 SVGEGT. The CDR3 DNA reads as TGTGCCAGCAGTTACTGGGGGATTAAAAACAATGAGCAGTTCTTC. This encodes CASSYWGIKNNEQFF.

This clonotype was seen many times. The genes are TRBV7-2 and TRBJ1-1; 8 bases align to TRBD1. The germline V gene encodes CDR1 SGHTA and CDR2 FQGNSA. The CDR3 runs to 13 residues. The V and J ends lost 1 base and 10 bases, in that order; junction bases with no gene match: 5. The CDR3 nucleotides read TGTGCCAGCAGCTTAGAAAGGACAGGGAGAGCTTTCTTT. This encodes CASSLERTGRAFF. Complete variable domain (other parts from reference TRBV7-2 and TRBJ1-1): GAGVSQSPSNKVTEKGKDVELRCDPISGHTALYWYRQSLGQGLEFLIYFQGNSAPDKSGLPSDRFSAERTGGSVSTLTIQRTQQEDSAVYLCASSLERTGRAFFGQGTRLTVV.

This clonotype was counted between two and nine times. The J gene is TRBJ2-2, the V gene TRBV20-1, with 7 bases aligning to TRBD1. This CDR3 region has 16 residues. V was clipped by 6 bases and J by 7 bases; unmatched bases: 17. Germline CDR1 reads DFQATT; CDR2 reads SNEGSKA (reference sequence). The CDR3 DNA reads TGCAGTGCCGTCGTACAGGGGAAGAAGCTTGGCGGGGAGCTGTTTTTT. Encoded protein: CSAVVQGKKLGGELFF.

This clonotype was detected many times. The chain is built from TRBV12-3 or TRBV12-4 and TRBJ2-1; maybe TRBD1 (5 bases). With 4 bases removed from V and 7 bases from J, the gap between germline ends came to 14 bases. The CDR3 loop spans 14 amino acids. The CDR3 is CASSSFTGGNEQFF. The CDR3 nucleotides are TGTGCCAGCAGTTCTTTCACAGGTGGGAATGAGCAGTTCTTC.

The chain combines TRBV20-1 with TRBJ1-5; no clear D gene. This CDR3 contains 15 residues. Deletions cut 0 bases from V and 0 bases from J, with 9 bases between. In germline, CDR1 is DFQATT, CDR2 SNEGSKA (reference sequence). As DNA, the CDR3 is TGCAGTGCTAGAGAGGGGATTTATAGCAATCAGCCCCAGCATTTT. Its protein is CSAREGIYSNQPQHF.